Each of the 22 T cell receptor beta chains below was sequenced from the same sample in a study of response to subunit inactivated influenza vaccine. From the RT-PCR reads, TCRdb called clonotypes with MiXCR, one entry per CDR3 protein. The sample includes over 650,000 distinct CDR3 sequences, under 20% of them seen just once. The sample consisted of PBMCs from blood, taken less than 6 days after vaccination. The source of these receptors is a man aged 45-65 years who received an inactivated influenza vaccine.

V usage is TRBV24-1 and J usage is TRBJ2-7, with unresolved D. The V and J ends lost 4 bases and 2 bases respectively, with 11 bases between them. The CDR3 sequence is 14 residues long. Germline-derived CDR1 and CDR2 are KGHDR and SFDVKD. CDR3 in amino acids: CATSDLLAPYEQYF. DNA of the CDR3: TGTGCCACCAGTGACCTCTTGGCCCCCTACGAGCAGTACTTC.

This rearrangement joins TRBV9 to TRBJ2-7; 7 bases map to TRBD1. Germline CDR1 reads SGDLS; CDR2 reads YYNGEE. The CDR3 totals 17 residues. Germline trimming cut 3 bases from V and 0 bases from J; bases unmatched to any gene: 12. The CDR3 sequence: CASSAYRDSITSYEQYF. The DNA for the CDR3 is TGTGCCAGCAGCGCGTACCGGGACAGTATAACCTCCTACGAGCAGTACTTC.

V and J are TRBV4-3 and TRBJ2-1; D is perhaps TRBD2 (5 bases). Germline V gene lookup returns CDR1 LGHNA and CDR2 YSLEER. Trimming left V 4 bases short and J 3 bases short, with 16 bases between. This CDR3 has 16 amino acids. CDR3 sequence: CASSRFPGFGYNEQFF. CDR3 nucleotide sequence: TGCGCCAGCAGCCGGTTCCCGGGATTTGGCTACAATGAGCAGTTCTTC.

This clonotype was picked up a small number of times. J is TRBJ2-3 and V is TRBV24-1, with 9 nucleotides matching TRBD1. The CDR3 sequence is 15 residues long. CDR1 KGHDR and CDR2 SFDVKD come from the germline V gene. After removal of 5 bases from V and 5 bases from J, the junction contained 7 bases not matched to a gene. The CDR3 bases are TGTGCCACCAGTGGTCCGGGACAGGGAATAGATACGCAGTATTTT. Translated: CATSGPGQGIDTQYF.

V usage is TRBV18 and J usage is TRBJ2-7, with D unresolved. Germline-derived CDR1 and CDR2 are KGHSH and LQKENI. Between the trimmed V and J ends, which lost 2 bases and 2 bases, there was a span of 16 bases. This CDR3 contains 16 residues. The CDR3 DNA reads TGTGCCAGCTCACCAACGGTCCCGTATGTTGCCTACGAGCAGTACTTC. Translated: CASSPTVPYVAYEQYF.

This clonotype was recorded a few times. CDR3 in amino acids: CASSSIRTGNTEAFF. In DNA, the CDR3 is TGTGCCAGCAGCTCCATCCGGACAGGAAACACTGAAGCTTTCTTT. The chain has TRBV11-2 and TRBJ1-1; 7 nucleotides align to TRBD1. The V and J ends lost 4 bases and 2 bases, in that order; junction bases with no gene match: 7. CDR1 and CDR2 from the germline V gene are SGHAT and FQNNGV. The length of the CDR3 is 15 residues.

The table lists this clonotype with many counts. V gene TRBV20-1 combines with J gene TRBJ2-5; D uncertain. Germline-derived CDR1 and CDR2 are DFQATT and SNEGSKA (reference sequence). Trimming stripped 3 bases from V and 9 bases from J, with 14 bases between. This CDR3 region has 12 residues. In DNA, the CDR3 is TGCAGTGCTAGTCCCGCGGTTGGGGCCCAGTACTTC. Translating gives CSASPAVGAQYF.

This clonotype turned up a few times. The rearrangement links TRBV20-1 to TRBJ2-7, with D unclear. CDR3 length equals 15 residues. Deletions cut 1 base from V and 0 bases from J, with 13 bases between. CDR1 and CDR2 (germline): DFQATT, SNEGSKA (reference sequence). This CDR3 is CSARGTLANSYEQYF. The CDR3 region has the DNA TGCAGTGCTAGAGGAACCCTCGCCAACTCCTACGAGCAGTACTTC.

This clonotype was detected only a few times. The rearrangement joins TRBV12-3 or TRBV12-4 to TRBJ1-2; 9 bases match TRBD1. The CDR3 covers 13 residues. Germline trimming cut 7 bases from V and 5 bases from J; bases unmatched to any gene: 5. The CDR3 DNA is TGTGCCAGCATACCGGACAGGGGTTATGGCTACACCTTC. Translating gives CASIPDRGYGYTF.

V is TRBV5-1 and J is TRBJ2-3; D is perhaps TRBD1 (6 bases). Trimming took 0 bases from V and 3 from J, leaving 11 bases between them. The CDR3 loop spans 15 amino acids. Germline V gives CDR1 SGHRS, CDR2 YFSETQ. The CDR3 nucleotides are TGCGCCAGCAGCTTGGAACAGGGTAGTACAGATACGCAGTATTTT. This codes for CASSLEQGSTDTQYF.

The CDR3 loop reads CASSPVKGSTGELFF. Here the CDR3 DNA reads TGTGCCAGCTCACCAGTCAAGGGGAGCACCGGGGAGCTGTTTTTT. The chain links TRBV18 to TRBJ2-2; tentatively, D is TRBD1 or TRBD2 (5 bases each). Trimming pared 2 bases from V and 4 bases from J, leaving 11 bases between. This CDR3 region has 15 residues. Per germline, CDR1 KGHSH and CDR2 LQKENI.

The chain recombines TRBV5-1 with TRBJ1-5, with D maybe TRBD1 (5 bases). Germline CDR1 is SGHRS and CDR2 is YFSETQ. The CDR3 is made up of 15 amino acids. V was trimmed by 4 bases and J by 0 bases, leaving 11 bases between them. The CDR3 DNA sequence: TGCGCCAGCAGCCCTACTGACAGTAGCAATCAGCCCCAGCATTTT. Its protein is CASSPTDSSNQPQHF.

The V gene is TRBV5-6, the J gene TRBJ2-3; 8 bases are a match to TRBD2. V was clipped by 4 bases and J by 1 base; unmatched bases: 11. The germline gives CDR1 SGHDT, CDR2 YYEEEE. The CDR3 is 17 residues long. CDR3 region: CASSLLFPGGGTDTQYF. CDR3 coding DNA: TGTGCCAGCAGCCTGTTATTTCCGGGAGGGGGCACAGATACGCAGTATTTT.

V usage is TRBV29-1 and J usage is TRBJ2-7, with 12 positions matching TRBD2. Germline values: CDR1 SQVTM, CDR2 ANQGSEA. Trimming took 4 bases from V and 4 from J; bases not matched to a gene: 11. This CDR3 contains 16 residues. The CDR3 reads CSVGSTSGRPSYEQYF. The CDR3 coding sequence is TGCAGCGTTGGTAGTACTAGCGGGAGGCCTTCATACGAGCAGTACTTC.

The V gene is TRBV27, the J gene TRBJ1-4; 11 bases fit TRBD1. Trimming cost V 6 bases and J 11 bases; bases outside gene matches: 8. Per the germline V gene, CDR1 is MNHEY and CDR2 is SMNVEV (reference sequence). The CDR3 has 14 residues. Here the CDR3 DNA reads TGTGCCAGCAGGATACTACGGGACAGGGGGAAACTGTTTTTT. Translating it yields CASRILRDRGKLFF.

The CDR3 spells CASSLGRRSSYNEQFF. The CDR3 DNA follows: TGTGCCAGCAGCTTAGGGAGGAGAAGCTCCTACAATGAGCAGTTCTTC. The V gene is TRBV7-2, the J gene TRBJ2-1; a weak D match, TRBD2 (5 bases). This CDR3 has 16 residues. The V and J ends lost 1 base and 0 bases respectively, with 10 bases between them. Germline CDR1 SGHTA, CDR2 FQGNSA. The full variable domain, completed using reference TRBV7-2 and TRBJ2-1, is GAGVSQSPSNKVTEKGKDVELRCDPISGHTALYWYRQSLGQGLEFLIYFQGNSAPDKSGLPSDRFSAERTGGSVSTLTIQRTQQEDSAVYLCASSLGRRSSYNEQFFGPGTRLTVL.

V is TRBV7-9 and J is TRBJ2-5; 9 bases line up with TRBD2. Germline loops: CDR1 SEHNR, CDR2 FQNEAQ (reference sequence). There are 15 residues in the CDR3. V trimming: 4 bases; J trimming: 5 bases; junction bases outside the gene matches: 8. The CDR3 DNA sequence: TGTGCCAGCAGCTCCCCAGCGGGAGGCGGCGAGACCCAGTACTTC. As protein: CASSSPAGGGETQYF.

V and J are TRBV28 and TRBJ2-1; 7 bases line up with TRBD1. Germline assignment: CDR1 MDHEN and CDR2 SYDVKM. J gave up 3 bases and V 5 bases, and 19 bases lay outside the gene matches. CDR3 length: 19 residues. The CDR3 loop reads CASSPGGLYTPDLYNEQFF. CDR3 nucleotide sequence: TGTGCCAGCAGTCCAGGGGGTTTATATACGCCTGACCTCTACAATGAGCAGTTCTTC.

There are many counts of this clonotype. V gene TRBV6-2 or TRBV6-3 combines with J gene TRBJ1-1; D unclear. The germline CDR1 and CDR2 sequences are MNHEY and SVGEGT. CDR3 length equals 13 residues. V was clipped by 2 bases and J by 1 base, with 5 bases between them. The CDR3 spells CASSYERNTEAFF. CDR3 sequence (DNA): TGTGCCAGCAGTTACGAAAGGAACACTGAAGCTTTCTTT.

This clonotype was counted only a few times. The gene calls are TRBV20-1 and TRBJ2-3, with D unresolved. V lost 7 bases and J lost 0, with 11 bases in between. CDR1 and CDR2 (germline): DFQATT, SNEGSKA (reference sequence). The CDR3 contains 13 residues. CDR3 bases: TGCAGTGGCGAGGCAGTTAGCACAGATACGCAGTATTTT. Its translation: CSGEAVSTDTQYF.

Only a few counts were recorded for this clonotype. The chain recombines TRBV20-1 with TRBJ2-1; TRBD2 agrees at 9 bases. The CDR3 loop spans 15 amino acids. The germline gives CDR1 DFQATT, CDR2 SNEGSKA (reference sequence). Germline trimming cut 6 bases from V and 0 bases from J; bases unmatched to any gene: 6. CDR3 coding DNA: TGCAGTGCGCGGGGGGGCCCCCGCTCCTACAATGAGCAGTTCTTC. Protein product: CSARGGPRSYNEQFF.

This clonotype has a handful of counts. The chain recombines TRBV29-1 with TRBJ2-1; 9 bases agree with TRBD2. CDR1 SQVTM and CDR2 ANQGSEA come from the germline V gene. V gave up 7 bases and J gave up 8 bases; unmatched junction bases: 33. The CDR3 runs to 21 residues. This chain's CDR3 is CSGRHRPRKLPSGTDRDEQFF. The CDR3 DNA follows: TGCAGCGGACGACACCGACCCAGGAAGTTACCTAGCGGGACCGATAGGGATGAGCAGTTCTTC.